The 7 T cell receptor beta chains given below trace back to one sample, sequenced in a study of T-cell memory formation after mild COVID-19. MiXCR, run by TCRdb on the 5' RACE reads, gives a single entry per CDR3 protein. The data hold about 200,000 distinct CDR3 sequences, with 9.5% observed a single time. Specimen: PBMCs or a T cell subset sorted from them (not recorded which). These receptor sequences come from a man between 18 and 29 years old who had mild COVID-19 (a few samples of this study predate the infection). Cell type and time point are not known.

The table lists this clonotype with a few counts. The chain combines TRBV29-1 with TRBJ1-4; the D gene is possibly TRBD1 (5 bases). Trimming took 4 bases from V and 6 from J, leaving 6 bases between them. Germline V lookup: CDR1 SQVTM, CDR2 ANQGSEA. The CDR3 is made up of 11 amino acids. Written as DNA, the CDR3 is TGCAGCGTTGGGGGGGATGAAAAACTGTTTTTT. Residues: CSVGGDEKLFF.

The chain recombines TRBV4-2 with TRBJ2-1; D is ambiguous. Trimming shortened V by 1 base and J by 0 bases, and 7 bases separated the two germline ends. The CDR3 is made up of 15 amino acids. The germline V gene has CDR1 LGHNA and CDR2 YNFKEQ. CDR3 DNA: TGTGCCAGCAGCCAAGGCCCGAGCTCCTACAATGAGCAGTTCTTC. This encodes CASSQGPSSYNEQFF.

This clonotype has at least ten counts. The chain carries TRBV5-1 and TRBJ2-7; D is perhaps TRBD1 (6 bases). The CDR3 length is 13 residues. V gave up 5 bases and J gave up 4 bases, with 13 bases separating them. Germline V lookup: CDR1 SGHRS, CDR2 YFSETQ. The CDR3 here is CASRQGYRYEQYF. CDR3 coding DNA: TGCGCCAGCAGACAGGGTTACAGATACGAGCAGTACTTC.

Here the CDR3 reads CSVGTDRRVVLAKNIQYF. The CDR3 DNA follows: TGCAGCGTGGGGACAGACCGACGGGTGGTCCTAGCCAAAAACATTCAGTACTTC. The chain has TRBV29-1 and TRBJ2-4, with 7 bases aligning to TRBD1. The J segment lost 0 bases and the V segment lost 6 bases, leaving 17 bases of the junction unmatched. The CDR3 totals 18 residues. The V gene's germline CDR1 is SQVTM and CDR2 ANQGSEA.

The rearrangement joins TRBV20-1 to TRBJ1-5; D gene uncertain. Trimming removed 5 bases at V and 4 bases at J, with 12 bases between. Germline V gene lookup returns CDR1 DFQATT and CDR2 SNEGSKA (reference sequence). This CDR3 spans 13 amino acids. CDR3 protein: CSALTEGNQPQHF. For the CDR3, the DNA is TGCAGTGCTCTTACAGAGGGTAATCAGCCCCAGCATTTT.

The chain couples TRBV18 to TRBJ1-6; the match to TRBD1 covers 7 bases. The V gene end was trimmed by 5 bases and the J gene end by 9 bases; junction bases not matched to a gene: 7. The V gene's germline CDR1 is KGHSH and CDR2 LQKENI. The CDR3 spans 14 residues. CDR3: CASSSTGDVSPLHF. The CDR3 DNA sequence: TGTGCCAGCTCATCAACAGGGGACGTTTCACCCCTCCACTTT.

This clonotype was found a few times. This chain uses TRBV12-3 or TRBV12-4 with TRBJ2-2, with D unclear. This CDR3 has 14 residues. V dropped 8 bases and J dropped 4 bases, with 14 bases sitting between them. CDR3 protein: CASGTWAVTGELFF. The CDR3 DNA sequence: TGTGCCAGCGGTACCTGGGCGGTCACCGGGGAGCTGTTTTTT.